This paragraph reports one T cell receptor beta chain. The antigen is undetermined. The CDR3 runs to 18 residues. Germline V gives CDR1 SGHDN, CDR2 FVKESK. V shed 0 bases and J shed 2 bases, with 17 bases lying between them. The sample originates from a study of Ad26.COV2.S vaccination and SARS-CoV-2 variants. Study-level results: Total responses of T cells may have been underestimated by the analyses of TCR breadth and depth.

Data came from immunoSEQ multiplex PCR; TCRdb stores just in-frame clones and leaves some out. The table has 300,000 to 400,000 clones, around 86% seen once. Stated treatment: about 20 received Ad26.COV2.S at low or high dose, single or two shots; 5 received placebo; per-sample allocation not given. The study sampled participants on day 63 after the first vaccine or placebo injection. Donation came from an adult in Boston who was aged 18-55 years. The sequences come from peripheral blood, collected in a trial of Ad26.COV2.S vaccine versus placebo. The chain combines TRBV14 with TRBJ1-3; maybe TRBD1 (5 bases). The clonotype was recovered from a person aged 18-60 years who received the Ad26.COV2.S COVID-19 vaccine or a placebo. CDR3: CASSQDLLGTTAGNTIYF. As DNA, the CDR3 is TGTGCCAGCAGCCAAGATTTATTAGGGACGACGGCTGGAAACACCATATATTTT.